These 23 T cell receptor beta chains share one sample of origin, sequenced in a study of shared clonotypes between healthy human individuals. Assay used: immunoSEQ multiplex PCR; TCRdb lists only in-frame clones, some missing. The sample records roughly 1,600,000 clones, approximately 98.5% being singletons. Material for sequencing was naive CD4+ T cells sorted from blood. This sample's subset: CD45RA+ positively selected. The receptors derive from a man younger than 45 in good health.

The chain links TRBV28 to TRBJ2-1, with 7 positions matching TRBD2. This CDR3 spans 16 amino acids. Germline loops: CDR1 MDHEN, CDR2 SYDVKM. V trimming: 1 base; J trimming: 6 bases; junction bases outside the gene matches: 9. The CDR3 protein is CASSLFSLAETNEQFF. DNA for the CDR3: TGTGCCAGCAGTTTATTTAGCCTAGCGGAGACCAATGAGCAGTTCTTC.

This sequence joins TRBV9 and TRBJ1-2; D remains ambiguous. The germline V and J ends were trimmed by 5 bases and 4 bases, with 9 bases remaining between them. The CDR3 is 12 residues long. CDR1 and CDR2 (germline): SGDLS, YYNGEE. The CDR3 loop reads CASSSLSYGYTF. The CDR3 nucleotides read TGTGCCAGCAGTTCCCTGAGCTATGGCTACACCTTC.

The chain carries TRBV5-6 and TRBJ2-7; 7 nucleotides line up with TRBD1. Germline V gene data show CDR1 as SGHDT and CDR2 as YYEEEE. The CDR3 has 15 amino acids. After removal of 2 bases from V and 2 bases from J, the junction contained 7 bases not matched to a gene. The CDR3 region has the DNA TGTGCCAGCAGCTTAGGTTCGGACAGGACCTACGAGCAGTACTTC. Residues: CASSLGSDRTYEQYF.

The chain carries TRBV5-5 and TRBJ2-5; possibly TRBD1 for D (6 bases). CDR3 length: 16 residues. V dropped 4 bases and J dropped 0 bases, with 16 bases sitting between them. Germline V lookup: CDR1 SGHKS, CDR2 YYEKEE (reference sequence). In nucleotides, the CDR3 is TGTGCCAGCAGCCAATCCCTTACAGGGTACCAAGAGACCCAGTACTTC. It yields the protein CASSQSLTGYQETQYF.

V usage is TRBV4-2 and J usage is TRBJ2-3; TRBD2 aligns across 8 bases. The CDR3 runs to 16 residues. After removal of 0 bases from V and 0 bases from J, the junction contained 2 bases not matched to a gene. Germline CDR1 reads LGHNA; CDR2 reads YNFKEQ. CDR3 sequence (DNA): TGTGCCAGCAGCCAAGAGATAGCGGGAAGCACAGATACGCAGTATTTT. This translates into CASSQEIAGSTDTQYF.

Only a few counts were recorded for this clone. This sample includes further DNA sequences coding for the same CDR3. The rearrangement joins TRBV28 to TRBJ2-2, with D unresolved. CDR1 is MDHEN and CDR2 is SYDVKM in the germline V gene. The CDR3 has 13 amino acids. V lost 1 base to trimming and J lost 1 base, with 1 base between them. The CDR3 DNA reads TGTGCCAGCAGTTTATTGAACACCGGGGAGCTGTTTTTT. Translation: CASSLLNTGELFF.

The CDR3 sequence is CASSQVSGRETQYF. The CDR3 region has the DNA TGTGCCAGCAGCCAAGTTTCCGGCAGGGAGACCCAGTACTTC. The chain combines TRBV14 with TRBJ2-5; D ambiguous. The CDR3 is made up of 14 amino acids. V lost 1 base to trimming and J lost 5 bases, with 11 bases between them. Germline CDR1 and CDR2: SGHDN and FVKESK.

CDR3 sequence: CASSSGRQGSNEQFF. In DNA form, the CDR3 reads TGTGCCAGCAGTTCCGGGCGACAGGGGAGCAATGAGCAGTTCTTC. This sequence joins TRBV27 and TRBJ2-1; 8 positions match TRBD1. V lost 4 bases, J lost 6 bases, and 8 bases stayed unmatched. The CDR3 extends over 15 amino acids. Looked up from germline, CDR1 is MNHEY and CDR2 is SMNVEV (reference sequence).

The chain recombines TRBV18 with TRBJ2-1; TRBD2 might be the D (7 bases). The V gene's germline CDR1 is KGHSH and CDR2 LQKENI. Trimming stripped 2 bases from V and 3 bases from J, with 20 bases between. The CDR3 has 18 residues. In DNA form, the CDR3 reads TGTGCCAGCTCACCAATAGAGGGACTACAGGGCTTCTACAATGAGCAGTTCTTC. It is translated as CASSPIEGLQGFYNEQFF.

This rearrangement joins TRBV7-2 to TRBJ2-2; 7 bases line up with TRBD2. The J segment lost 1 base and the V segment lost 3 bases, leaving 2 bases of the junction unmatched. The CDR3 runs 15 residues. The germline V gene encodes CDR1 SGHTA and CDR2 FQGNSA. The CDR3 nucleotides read TGTGCCAGCAGCTTTAGCGGGTTGAACACCGGGGAGCTGTTTTTT. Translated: CASSFSGLNTGELFF. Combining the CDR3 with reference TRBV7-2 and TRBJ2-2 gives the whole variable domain GAGVSQSPSNKVTEKGKDVELRCDPISGHTALYWYRQSLGQGLEFLIYFQGNSAPDKSGLPSDRFSAERTGGSVSTLTIQRTQQEDSAVYLCASSFSGLNTGELFFGEGSRLTVL.

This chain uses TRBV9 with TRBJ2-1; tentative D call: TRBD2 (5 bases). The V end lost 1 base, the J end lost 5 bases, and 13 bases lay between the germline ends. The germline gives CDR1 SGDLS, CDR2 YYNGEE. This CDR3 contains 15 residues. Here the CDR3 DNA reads TGTGCCAGCAGCGTACTCTCCGACGGGAACAATGAGCAGTTCTTC. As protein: CASSVLSDGNNEQFF.

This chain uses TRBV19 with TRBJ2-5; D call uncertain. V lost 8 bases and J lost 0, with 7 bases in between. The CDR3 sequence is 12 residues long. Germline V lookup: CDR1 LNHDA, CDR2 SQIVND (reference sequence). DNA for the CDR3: TGTGCCAGTGCCGAGTACCAAGAGACCCAGTACTTC. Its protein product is CASAEYQETQYF.

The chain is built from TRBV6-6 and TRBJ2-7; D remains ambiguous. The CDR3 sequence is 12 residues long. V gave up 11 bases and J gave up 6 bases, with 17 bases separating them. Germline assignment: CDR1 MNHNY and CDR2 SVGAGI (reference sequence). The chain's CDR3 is CAAGWSLLEQYF. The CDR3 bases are TGTGCCGCTGGCTGGTCACTCCTCGAGCAGTACTTC.

As DNA, the CDR3 is TGTGCCATCAGCGCTAGCACAGATACGCAGTATTTT. This translates into CAISASTDTQYF. The V and J genes are TRBV10-3 and TRBJ2-3; no definite D call. V lost 6 bases, J lost 0 bases, and 4 bases lay in between. CDR1 is ENHRY and CDR2 is SYGVKD in the germline V gene. This CDR3 is 12 amino acids long.

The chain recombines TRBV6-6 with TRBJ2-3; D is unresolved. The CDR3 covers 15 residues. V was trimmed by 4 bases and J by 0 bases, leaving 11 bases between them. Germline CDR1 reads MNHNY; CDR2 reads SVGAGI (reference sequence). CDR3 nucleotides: TGTGCCAGCAGTTTAGGGCTTACTAGCACAGATACGCAGTATTTT. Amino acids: CASSLGLTSTDTQYF.

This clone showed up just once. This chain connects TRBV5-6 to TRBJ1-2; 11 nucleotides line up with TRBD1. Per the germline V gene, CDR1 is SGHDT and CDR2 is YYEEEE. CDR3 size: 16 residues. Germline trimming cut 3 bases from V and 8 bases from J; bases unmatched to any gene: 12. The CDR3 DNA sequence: TGTGCCAGCAGCTCCGGACAGGGGGCACTCACCCGGGGCTACACCTTC. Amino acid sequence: CASSSGQGALTRGYTF.

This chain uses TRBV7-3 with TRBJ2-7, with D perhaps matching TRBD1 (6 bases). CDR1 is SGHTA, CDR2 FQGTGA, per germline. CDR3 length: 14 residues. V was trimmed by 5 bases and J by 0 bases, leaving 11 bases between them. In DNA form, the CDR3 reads TGTGCCAGCAGCCAAGGGACATTCTCCTACGAGCAGTACTTC. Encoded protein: CASSQGTFSYEQYF.

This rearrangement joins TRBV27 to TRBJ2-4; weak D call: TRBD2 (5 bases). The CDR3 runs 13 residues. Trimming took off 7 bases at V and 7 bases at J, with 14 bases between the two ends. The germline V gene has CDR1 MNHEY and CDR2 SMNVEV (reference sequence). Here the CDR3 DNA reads TGTGCCAGCATCGACTCCCCGGGGAACATTCAGTACTTC. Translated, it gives CASIDSPGNIQYF.

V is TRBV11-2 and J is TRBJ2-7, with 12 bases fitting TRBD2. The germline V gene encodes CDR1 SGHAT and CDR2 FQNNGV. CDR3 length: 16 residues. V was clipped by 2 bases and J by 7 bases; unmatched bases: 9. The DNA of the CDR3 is TGTGCCAGCAGCTTACTAGCGGGAGGGCCTCAACGTGAGCAGTACTTC. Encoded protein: CASSLLAGGPQREQYF.

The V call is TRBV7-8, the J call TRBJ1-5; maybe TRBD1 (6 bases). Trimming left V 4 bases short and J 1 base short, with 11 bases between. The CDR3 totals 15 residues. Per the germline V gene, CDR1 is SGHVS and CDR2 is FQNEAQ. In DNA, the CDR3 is TGTGCCAGCAGCTCCGACAGGAGGAGCAATCAGCCCCAGCATTTT. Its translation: CASSSDRRSNQPQHF.

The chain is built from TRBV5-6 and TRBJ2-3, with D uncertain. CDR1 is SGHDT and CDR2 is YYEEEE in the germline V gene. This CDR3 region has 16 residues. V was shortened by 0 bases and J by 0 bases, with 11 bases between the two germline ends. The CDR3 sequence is CASSLDPLPSTDTQYF. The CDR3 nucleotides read TGTGCCAGCAGCTTGGATCCGTTACCTAGCACAGATACGCAGTATTTT. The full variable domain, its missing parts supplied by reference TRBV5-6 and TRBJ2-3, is DAGVTQSPTHLIKTRGQQVTLRCSPKSGHDTVSWYQQALGQGPQFIFQYYEEEERQRGNFPDRFSGHQFPNYSSELNVNALLLGDSALYLCASSLDPLPSTDTQYFGPGTRLTVL.

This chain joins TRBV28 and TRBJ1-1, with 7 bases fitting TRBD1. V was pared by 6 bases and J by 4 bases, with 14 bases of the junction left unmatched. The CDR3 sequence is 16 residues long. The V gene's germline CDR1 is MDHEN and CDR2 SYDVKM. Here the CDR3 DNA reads TGTGCCAGCAGCCTTCTTCAGCAGGGGGTCGGCACTGAAGCTTTCTTT. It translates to CASSLLQQGVGTEAFF.

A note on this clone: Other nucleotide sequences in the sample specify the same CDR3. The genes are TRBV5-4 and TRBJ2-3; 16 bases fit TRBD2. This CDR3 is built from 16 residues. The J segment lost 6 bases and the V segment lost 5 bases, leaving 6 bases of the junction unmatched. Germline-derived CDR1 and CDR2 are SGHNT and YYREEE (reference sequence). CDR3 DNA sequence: TGTGCCAGCAGTTCCGGGACTAGCGGGAGGGGGGATACGCAGTATTTT. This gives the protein CASSSGTSGRGDTQYF.